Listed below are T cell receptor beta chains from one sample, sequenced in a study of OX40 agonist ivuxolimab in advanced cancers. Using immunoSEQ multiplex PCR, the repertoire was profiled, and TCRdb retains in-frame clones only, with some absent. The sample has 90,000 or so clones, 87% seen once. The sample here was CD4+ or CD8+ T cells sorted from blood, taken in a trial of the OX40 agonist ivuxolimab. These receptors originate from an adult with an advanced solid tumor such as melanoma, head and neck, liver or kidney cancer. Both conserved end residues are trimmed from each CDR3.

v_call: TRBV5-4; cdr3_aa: ASSLGSGVYEQF
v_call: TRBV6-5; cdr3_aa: ASSYRGEQY
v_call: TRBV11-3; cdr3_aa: ASSPRQGSHEQY
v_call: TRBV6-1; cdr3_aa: ASSEGGGTSSYNEQF
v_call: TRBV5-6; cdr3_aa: ASSLRTSGGLNTGELF
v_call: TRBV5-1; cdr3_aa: ASSLLSGRAYNEQF
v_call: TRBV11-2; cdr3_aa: ASSTGLAGTGELF
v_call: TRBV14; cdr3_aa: AHRGDTQY
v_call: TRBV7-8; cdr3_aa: ASSLVTGINQPQH
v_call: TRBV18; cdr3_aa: ASSPREGKTQY
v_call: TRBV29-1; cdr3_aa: SVEGRIGSTDTQY
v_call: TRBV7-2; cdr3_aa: ASSLGGIGTEAF
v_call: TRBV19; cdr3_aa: ASSIDDRGYGYT
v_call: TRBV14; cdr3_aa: ASSQGALRAF
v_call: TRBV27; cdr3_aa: ATQIAGRNTGELF
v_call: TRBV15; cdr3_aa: ATSRDRTGSANTGELF
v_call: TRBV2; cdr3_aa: ASTVTGGGTGELF
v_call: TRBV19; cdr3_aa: ASSIDRKNTEAF
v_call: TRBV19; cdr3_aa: ASSIPGRPSTDTQY
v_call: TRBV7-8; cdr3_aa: ASSLRGDLQETQY
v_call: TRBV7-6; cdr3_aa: ASSLAGPRNSYNEQF
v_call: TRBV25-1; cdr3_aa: ASSRTASSGANVLT
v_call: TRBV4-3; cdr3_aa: ASSQDKNYEQY
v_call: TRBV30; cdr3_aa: AWSQGRMKEAF
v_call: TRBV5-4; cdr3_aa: ASSPTSGSYEQY
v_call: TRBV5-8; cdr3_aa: ASRLGQRSMFETQY
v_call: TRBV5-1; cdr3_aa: ASSRGLGSYEQY
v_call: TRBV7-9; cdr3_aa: ASSWTDRGYT
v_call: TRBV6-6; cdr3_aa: ASSYSSETQY
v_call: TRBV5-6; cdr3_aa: ASSLGDGTEQY
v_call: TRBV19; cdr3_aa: ASSPGRGISEQY
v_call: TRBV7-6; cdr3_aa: ASSGQTGIGNEKLF
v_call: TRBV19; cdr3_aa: ASSIWGGTDTQY
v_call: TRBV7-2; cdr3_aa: ASSLSPRNEKLF
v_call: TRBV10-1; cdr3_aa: ASSMAGGYEQY
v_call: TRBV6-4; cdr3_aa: ASSVRWGHNEQF
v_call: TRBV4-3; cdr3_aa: ASSQDTLSGRSDTQY
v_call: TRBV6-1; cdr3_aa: ASSEGLRQPQH
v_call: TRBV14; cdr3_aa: ASSPRREGGYEQY
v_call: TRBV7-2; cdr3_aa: ASSLAYLPDGQETQY
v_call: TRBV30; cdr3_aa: AWSATRTSGGGDTQY
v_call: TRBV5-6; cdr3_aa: ASSRGVGEIGDEQY
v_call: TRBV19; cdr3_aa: ASSTPRPRSYEQY
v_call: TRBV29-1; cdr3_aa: SVEGVSGNTIY
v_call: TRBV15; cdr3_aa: ATSRRGGIEKLF